Below are 11 T cell receptor beta chains sequenced from a single sample in a study of blood T cell repertoires in COVID-19. Method: immunoSEQ multiplex PCR; TCRdb's copy keeps in-frame clones and lacks some. The repertoire consists of 300,000 to 500,000 clones, with around 87% occurring once and the leading ten covering about 0.89%. What was sequenced was PBMCs or T cells enriched from blood (not recorded which). Every receptor here comes from a woman younger than 45 with acute COVID-19.

The chain has TRBV12-3 or TRBV12-4 and TRBJ2-7, with 7 bases identical to TRBD1. The CDR3 extends over 12 amino acids. The ends lost 6 bases at V and 2 bases at J; junction bases unmatched: 1. The CDR3 loop is CASRTGPYEQYF. The CDR3 region has the DNA TGTGCCAGCAGGACAGGGCCCTACGAGCAGTACTTC.

The chain uses TRBV7-9 and TRBJ1-6; 8 nucleotides line up with TRBD1. The J segment lost 9 bases and the V segment lost 2 bases, leaving 9 bases of the junction unmatched. CDR3 length: 16 residues. Germline values: CDR1 SEHNR, CDR2 FQNEAQ (reference sequence). This CDR3 is CASSLIAGGHGSPLHF. Written as DNA, the CDR3 is TGTGCCAGCAGCTTAATCGCAGGGGGCCACGGTTCACCCCTCCACTTT.

The CDR3 DNA reads as TGTGCCAGCAGCCTCAGACTCATCAACAGGGGTTTTAGTCAGCCCCAGCATTTT. This codes for CASSLRLINRGFSQPQHF. The chain uses TRBV7-3 and TRBJ1-5; 7 bases are shared with TRBD1. The ends lost 5 bases at V and 6 bases at J; junction bases unmatched: 19. The CDR3 runs to 18 residues. Per germline, CDR1 SGHTA and CDR2 FQGTGA.

As concerns this clone: The same CDR3 is also encoded by other DNA sequences in this sample. The V gene is TRBV19, the J gene TRBJ1-1; D possibly corresponds to TRBD1 (5 bases). This CDR3 contains 13 residues. Trimming pared 5 bases from V and 2 bases from J, leaving 9 bases between. CDR1 LNHDA and CDR2 SQIVND come from the germline V gene (reference sequence). The CDR3 sequence is CASSPQGNTEAFF. The DNA for the CDR3 is TGTGCCAGTAGTCCCCAGGGTAACACTGAAGCTTTCTTT.

The rearrangement uses TRBV30 and TRBJ2-7; 12 bases align to TRBD1. The germline V gene encodes CDR1 GTSNPN and CDR2 SVGIG (reference sequence). V trimming: 2 bases; J trimming: 5 bases; junction bases outside the gene matches: 10. The CDR3 is 16 amino acids. The CDR3 nucleotides are TGTGCCTGGAGTCAAGGCCGGGACAGGGGGCGTGACGAGCAGTACTTC. This codes for CAWSQGRDRGRDEQYF.

V and J are TRBV5-1 and TRBJ2-7, with 10 positions matching TRBD2. CDR1 and CDR2 from the germline V gene are SGHRS and YFSETQ. J was trimmed by 0 bases and V by 5 bases; bases with no gene match: 8. The CDR3 runs to 16 residues. The CDR3 nucleotides are TGCGCCAGCAGGATTTTAGCGGGGGGTAGCTCCTACGAGCAGTACTTC. Translated: CASRILAGGSSYEQYF. The whole variable domain, filled in from reference TRBV5-1 and TRBJ2-7, reads KAGVTQTPRYLIKTRGQQVTLSCSPISGHRSVSWYQQTPGQGLQFLFEYFSETQRNKGNFPGRFSGRQFSNSRSEMNVSTLELGDSALYLCASRILAGGSSYEQYFGPGTRLTVT.

The genes are TRBV18 and TRBJ1-4, with unresolved D. Germline V lookup: CDR1 KGHSH, CDR2 LQKENI. V lost 3 bases, J lost 8 bases, and 19 bases lay in between. The CDR3 extends over 16 amino acids. The CDR3 reads CASSPLRVSLEEKLFF. CDR3 bases: TGTGCCAGCTCACCCCTTAGAGTGTCGCTGGAGGAAAAACTGTTTTTT.

The gene calls are TRBV11-1 and TRBJ2-1, with 7 nucleotides matching TRBD2. V gave up 5 bases and J gave up 9 bases; unmatched junction bases: 10. Germline CDR1 and CDR2: SGHAT and FQDESV (reference sequence). This CDR3 has 14 residues. CDR3 bases: TGTGCCAGCAGCAACAGGACTAGGAGGGGTGAGCAGTTCTTC. This translates into CASSNRTRRGEQFF.

The rearrangement links TRBV27 to TRBJ1-2; D is unclear. The CDR3 contains 13 residues. With 4 bases removed from V and 4 bases from J, the gap between germline ends came to 10 bases. Germline CDR1 is MNHEY and CDR2 is SMNVEV (reference sequence). The CDR3 DNA follows: TGTGCCAGCAGTTCCCGGGGAGGCTATGGCTACACCTTC. Translated, it gives CASSSRGGYGYTF.

The rearrangement joins TRBV14 to TRBJ1-1; 7 nucleotides align to TRBD1. Germline lookup yields CDR1 SGHDN and CDR2 FVKESK. The ends lost 9 bases at V and 1 base at J; junction bases unmatched: 5. The CDR3 extends over 13 amino acids. The CDR3 sequence is CASRGGSNTEAFF. CDR3 bases: TGTGCCAGTCGAGGGGGCTCGAACACTGAAGCTTTCTTT.

The chain couples TRBV6-2 or TRBV6-3 to TRBJ1-5; the D is unclear. The CDR3 consists of 17 residues. CDR1 and CDR2 from the germline V gene are MNHEY and SVGEGT. V shed 6 bases and J shed 0 bases, with 18 bases lying between them. The CDR3, as DNA: TGTGCCAGCAGCCCCCCGCGTGAGATATATAGCAATCAGCCCCAGCATTTT. Translation gives CASSPPREIYSNQPQHF.